This TCR beta chain was sequenced during a study of vaccination and CD4 T cells after COVID-19. Study-wide background: Six males and four females, two Hispanic, made up the convalescents. A median of around 73 days (range 14 to 241) separated dose two from the taking of post-vaccine samples.

Time point: late sampling 161 to 241 days after vaccination in three convalescent patients. Treatment reported: approximately 9-day PBMC culture with coronavirus spike peptide pools or control peptides (ViraFEST assay). Cultured CD4+ T-cell DNA underwent Oncomine TCR Beta short-read sequencing. The template was genomic DNA from cultured CD4+ T cells. MiXCR was run by TCRdb on the PCR reads, yielding one entry per CDR3 protein. Among more than 20,000 distinct CDR3 sequences listed, around 46% were seen once. This clonotype was seen only a few times. Its antigen is as yet unknown. The specimen comprised CD4+ T cells from blood, cultured in vitro, sampled about 7 months after SARS-CoV-2 vaccination. The clonotype comes from a human donor who had recovered from COVID-19.

The CDR3 nucleotides are TGCAGTGCTACAGGGGTCGGAAACTATGGCTACACCTTC. Translating it yields CSATGVGNYGYTF. This chain uses TRBV20-1 with TRBJ1-2, with D possibly being TRBD1 (6 bases). This CDR3 spans 13 amino acids. Trimming shortened V by 4 bases and J by 2 bases, and 11 bases separated the two germline ends. Germline values: CDR1 DFQATT, CDR2 SNEGSKA (reference sequence).